The clone carrying this TCR beta chain turned up a few times. Its antigen is currently unknown. This CDR3 spans 17 amino acids. Germline trimming cut 4 bases from V and 4 bases from J; bases unmatched to any gene: 10. The V gene's germline CDR1 is SGHRS and CDR2 YFSETQ. TCRdb ran MiXCR on the RT-PCR reads and lists one entry per CDR3 protein. The top ten hold more than 9% of the sample, which has 630,000 or so distinct CDR3 sequences, less than 20% seen once. The data are from a study of response to subunit inactivated influenza vaccine. Study-level points and caveats: That few new T cells are recruited by each seasonal influenza vaccination was the authors' suggestion.

The source material was PBMCs from blood, sampled roughly 13 days after vaccination. The chain links TRBV5-1 to TRBJ2-5; TRBD2 matches 13 bases. This TCR came from a man aged 45-60 years who received an inactivated influenza vaccine. The CDR3 DNA reads TGCGCCAGCAGCGCAACTAGCGGGAGGGAGTTATTAGAGACCCAGTACTTC. Protein product: CASSATSGRELLETQYF.